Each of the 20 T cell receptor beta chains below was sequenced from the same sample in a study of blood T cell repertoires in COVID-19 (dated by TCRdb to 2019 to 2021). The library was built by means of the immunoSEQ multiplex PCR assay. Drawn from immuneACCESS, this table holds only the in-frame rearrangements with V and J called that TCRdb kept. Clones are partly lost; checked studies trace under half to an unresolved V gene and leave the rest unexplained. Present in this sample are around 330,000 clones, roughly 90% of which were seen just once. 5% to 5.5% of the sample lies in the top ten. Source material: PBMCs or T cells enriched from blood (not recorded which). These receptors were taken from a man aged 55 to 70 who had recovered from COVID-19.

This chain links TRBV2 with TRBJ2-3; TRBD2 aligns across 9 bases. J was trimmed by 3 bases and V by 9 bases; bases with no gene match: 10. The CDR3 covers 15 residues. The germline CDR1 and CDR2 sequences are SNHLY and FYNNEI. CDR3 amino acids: CASSQTSGRTDTQYF. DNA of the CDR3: TGTGCCAGTAGTCAAACTAGCGGGCGGACAGATACGCAGTATTTT.

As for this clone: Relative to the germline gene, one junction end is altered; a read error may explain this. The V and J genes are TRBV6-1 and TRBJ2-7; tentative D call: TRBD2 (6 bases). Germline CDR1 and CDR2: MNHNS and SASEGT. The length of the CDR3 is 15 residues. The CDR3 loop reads CASSDGNSGDYGQYF. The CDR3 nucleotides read TGTGCCAGCAGTGACGGGAATAGCGGAGACTACGGGCAGTACTTC.

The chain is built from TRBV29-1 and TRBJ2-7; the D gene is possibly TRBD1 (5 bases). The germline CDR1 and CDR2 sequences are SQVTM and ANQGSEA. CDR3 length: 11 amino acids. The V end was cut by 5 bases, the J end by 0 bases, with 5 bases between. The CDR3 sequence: CSVTGSYEQYF. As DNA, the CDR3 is TGCAGCGTTACAGGCTCCTACGAGCAGTACTTC.

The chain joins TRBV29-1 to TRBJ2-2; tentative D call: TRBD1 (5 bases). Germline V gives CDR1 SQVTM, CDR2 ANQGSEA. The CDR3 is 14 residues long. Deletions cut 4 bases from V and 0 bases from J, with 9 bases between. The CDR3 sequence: CSVGTLANTGELFF. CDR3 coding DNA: TGCAGCGTTGGGACATTGGCGAACACCGGGGAGCTGTTTTTT.

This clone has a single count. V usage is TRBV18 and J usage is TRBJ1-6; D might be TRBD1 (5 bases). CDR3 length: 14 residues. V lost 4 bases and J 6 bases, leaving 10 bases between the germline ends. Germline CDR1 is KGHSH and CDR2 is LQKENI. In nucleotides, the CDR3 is TGTGCCAGCTCACTGGGGACTGCTAATTCACCCCTCCACTTT. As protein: CASSLGTANSPLHF.

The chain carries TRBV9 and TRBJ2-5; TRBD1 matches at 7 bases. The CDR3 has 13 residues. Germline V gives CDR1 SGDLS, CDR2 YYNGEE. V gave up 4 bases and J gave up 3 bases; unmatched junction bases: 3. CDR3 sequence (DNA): TGTGCCAGCAGCTCCCAGGGGGAAGAGACCCAGTACTTC. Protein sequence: CASSSQGEETQYF.

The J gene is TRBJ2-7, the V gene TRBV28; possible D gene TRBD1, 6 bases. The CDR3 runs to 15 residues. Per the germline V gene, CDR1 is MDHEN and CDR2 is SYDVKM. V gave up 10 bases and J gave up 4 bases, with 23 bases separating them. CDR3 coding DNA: TGTGCCACCCGGACCCGGTTGGGGGCGCGGTACGAGCAGTACTTC. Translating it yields CATRTRLGARYEQYF. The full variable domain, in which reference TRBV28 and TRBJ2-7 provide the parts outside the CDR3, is DVKVTQSSRYLVKRTGEKVFLECVQDMDHENMFWYRQDPGLGLRLIYFSYDVKMKEKGDIPEGYSVSREKKERFSLILESASTNQTSMYLCATRTRLGARYEQYFGPGTRLTVT.

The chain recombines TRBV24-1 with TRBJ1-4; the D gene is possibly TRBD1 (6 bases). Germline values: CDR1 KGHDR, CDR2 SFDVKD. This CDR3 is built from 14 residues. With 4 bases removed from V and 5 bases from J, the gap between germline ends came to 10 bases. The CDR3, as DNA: TGTGCCACCAGTGAAAGGGGGGGAAATGAAAAACTGTTTTTT. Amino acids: CATSERGGNEKLFF.

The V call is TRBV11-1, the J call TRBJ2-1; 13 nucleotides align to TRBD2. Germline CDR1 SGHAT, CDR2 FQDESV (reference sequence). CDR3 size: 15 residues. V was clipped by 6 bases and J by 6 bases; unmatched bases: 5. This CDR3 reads CASRLGLAGINEQFF. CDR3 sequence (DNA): TGTGCCAGCAGATTGGGACTAGCGGGAATCAATGAGCAGTTCTTC.

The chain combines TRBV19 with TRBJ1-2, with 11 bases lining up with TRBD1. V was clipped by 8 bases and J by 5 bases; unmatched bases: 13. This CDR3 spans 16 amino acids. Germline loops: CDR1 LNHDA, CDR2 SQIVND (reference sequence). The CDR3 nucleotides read TGTGCCAGTTTGGACAGGGGGCTTGGGGTTCCTTATGGCTACACCTTC. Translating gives CASLDRGLGVPYGYTF.

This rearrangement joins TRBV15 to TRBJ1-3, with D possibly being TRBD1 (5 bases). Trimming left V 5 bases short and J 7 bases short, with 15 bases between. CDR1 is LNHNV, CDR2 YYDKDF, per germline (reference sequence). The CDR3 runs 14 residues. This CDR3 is CATSSRDFGNTIYF. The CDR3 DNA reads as TGTGCCACCAGCTCCCGGGACTTTGGGAACACCATATATTTT.

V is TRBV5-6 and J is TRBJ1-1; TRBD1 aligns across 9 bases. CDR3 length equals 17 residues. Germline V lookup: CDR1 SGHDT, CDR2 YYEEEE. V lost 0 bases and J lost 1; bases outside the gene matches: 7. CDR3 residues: CASSLADGQGWNTEAFF. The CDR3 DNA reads TGTGCCAGCAGCTTGGCCGACGGACAGGGGTGGAACACTGAAGCTTTCTTT. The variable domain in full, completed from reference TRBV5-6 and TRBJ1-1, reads DAGVTQSPTHLIKTRGQQVTLRCSPKSGHDTVSWYQQALGQGPQFIFQYYEEEERQRGNFPDRFSGHQFPNYSSELNVNALLLGDSALYLCASSLADGQGWNTEAFFGQGTRLTVV.

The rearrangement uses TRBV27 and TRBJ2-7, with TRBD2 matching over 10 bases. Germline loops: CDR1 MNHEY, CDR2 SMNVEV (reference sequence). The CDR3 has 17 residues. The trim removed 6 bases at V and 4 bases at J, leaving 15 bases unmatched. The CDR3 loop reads CASSPTRGLAVYYEQYF. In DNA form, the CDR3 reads TGTGCCAGCAGCCCAACCCGAGGACTAGCGGTTTATTACGAGCAGTACTTC.

CDR3 sequence: CASSPPGLAGAHEQYF. Here the CDR3 DNA reads TGCGCCAGCAGCCCCCCGGGGTTAGCGGGAGCCCACGAGCAGTACTTC. V and J are TRBV5-1 and TRBJ2-7; 9 bases map to TRBD2. Germline CDR1 reads SGHRS; CDR2 reads YFSETQ. V trimming: 4 bases; J trimming: 5 bases; junction bases outside the gene matches: 13. The CDR3 loop spans 16 amino acids.

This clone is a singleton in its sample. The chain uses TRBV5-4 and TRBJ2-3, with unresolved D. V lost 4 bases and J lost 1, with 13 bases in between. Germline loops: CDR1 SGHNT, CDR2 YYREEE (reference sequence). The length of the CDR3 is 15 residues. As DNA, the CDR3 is TGTGCCAGCAGCAGCGAGTTTAGAGGCACAGATACGCAGTATTTT. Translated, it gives CASSSEFRGTDTQYF. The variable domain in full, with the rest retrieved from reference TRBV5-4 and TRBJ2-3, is ETGVTQSPTHLIKTRGQQVTLRCSSQSGHNTVSWYQQALGQGPQFIFQYYREEENGRGNFPPRFSGLQFPNYSSELNVNALELDDSALYLCASSSEFRGTDTQYFGPGTRLTVL.

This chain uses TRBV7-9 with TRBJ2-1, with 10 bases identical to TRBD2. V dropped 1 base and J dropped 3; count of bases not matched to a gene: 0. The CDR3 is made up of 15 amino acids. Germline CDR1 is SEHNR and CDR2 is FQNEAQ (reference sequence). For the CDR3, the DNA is TGTGCCAGCAGCTTAGGGACTAGCGGCTACAATGAGCAGTTCTTC. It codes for CASSLGTSGYNEQFF.

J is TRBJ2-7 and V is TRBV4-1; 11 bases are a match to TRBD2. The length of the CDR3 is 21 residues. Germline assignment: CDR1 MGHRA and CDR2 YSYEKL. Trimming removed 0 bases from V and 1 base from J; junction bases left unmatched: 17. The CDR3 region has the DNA TGCGCCAGCAGCCAAGAGTCGGTGACTAGCGGGAAGTTGATTATTTCCTACGAGCAGTACTTC. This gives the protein CASSQESVTSGKLIISYEQYF.

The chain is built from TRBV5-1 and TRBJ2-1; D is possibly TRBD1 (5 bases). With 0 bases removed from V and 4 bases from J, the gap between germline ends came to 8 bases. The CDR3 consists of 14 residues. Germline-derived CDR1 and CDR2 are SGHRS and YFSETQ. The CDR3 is CASSLDRLYNEQFF. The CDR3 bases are TGCGCCAGCAGCTTGGACAGGTTGTACAATGAGCAGTTCTTC.

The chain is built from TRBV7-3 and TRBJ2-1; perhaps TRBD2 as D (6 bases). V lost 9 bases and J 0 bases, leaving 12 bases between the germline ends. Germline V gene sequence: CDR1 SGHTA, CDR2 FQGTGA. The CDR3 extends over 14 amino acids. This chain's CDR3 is CASPLRGSYNEQFF. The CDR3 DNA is TGTGCCAGTCCGCTGCGGGGCTCCTACAATGAGCAGTTCTTC.

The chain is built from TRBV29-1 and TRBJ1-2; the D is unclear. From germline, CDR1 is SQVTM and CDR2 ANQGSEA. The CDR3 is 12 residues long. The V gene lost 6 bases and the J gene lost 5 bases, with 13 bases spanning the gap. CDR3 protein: CSVAALRYGYTF. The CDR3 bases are TGCAGCGTAGCGGCCCTCCGGTATGGCTACACCTTC.